This T cell receptor (beta chain) derives from a study of cytomegalovirus exposure and HLA in healthy donors. General study findings and limits: Later work showed greater clonal expansion in HLA-associated TCR beta chains than in equally common others. Within an earlier analysis, most TCR beta V segments proved productive either about 90% or about 30% of the time.

This clone has just a few counts. Antigen specificity is unknown. Amplification used 60 Vbeta primers and 13 Jbeta primers. Original processing notes: Counted up in a later analysis, unique TCR beta chains came to 60 million to 95 million, with around 9.9 million shared. Profiling relied on immunoSEQ multiplex PCR, and the TCRdb table lists in-frame clones only, not all of them. That table furnishes V, J and clone size, whereas the DNA furnished D and trimming. Here the sample spans some 120,000 clones, about 70% being singletons. V was cut by 0 bases and J by 9 bases, with 15 bases left in between. This CDR3 is built from 15 residues. CDR1 and CDR2 from the germline V gene are LGHNA and YNFKEQ.

Sequencing was performed on PBMCs. The gene calls are TRBV4-2 and TRBJ2-1; D is perhaps TRBD1 (6 bases). The TCR sequence derives from a woman aged 40 to 49 in good health and CMV-seronegative. CDR3 in DNA: TGTGCCAGCAGCCAAGAGGGGGCAGGGTGGAGTGAGCAGTTCTTC. The encoded protein is CASSQEGAGWSEQFF.